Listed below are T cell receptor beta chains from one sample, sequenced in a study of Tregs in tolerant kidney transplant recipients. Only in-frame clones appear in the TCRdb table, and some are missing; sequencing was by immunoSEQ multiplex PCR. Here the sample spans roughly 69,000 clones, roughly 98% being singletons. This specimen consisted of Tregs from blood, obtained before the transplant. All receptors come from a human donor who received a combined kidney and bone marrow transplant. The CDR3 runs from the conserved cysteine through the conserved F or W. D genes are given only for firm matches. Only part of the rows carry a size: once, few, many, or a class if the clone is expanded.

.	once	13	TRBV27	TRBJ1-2	TGTGCCAGCTCCCGACAGGCCTCCTATGGCTACACCTTC	CASSRQASYGYTF
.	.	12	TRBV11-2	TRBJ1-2	TGTGCCAGCAGCAACAGTGGCTATGGCTACACCTTC	CASSNSGYGYTF
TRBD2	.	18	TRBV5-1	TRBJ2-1	TGCGCCAGCAGCTTAGCAGCGGGAGGGTCCCCTAATAACAATGAGCAGTTCTTC	CASSLAAGGSPNNNEQFF
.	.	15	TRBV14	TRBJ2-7	TGTGCCAGCAGCCGAACCGGGACACCTTCCTACGAGCAGTACTTC	CASSRTGTPSYEQYF
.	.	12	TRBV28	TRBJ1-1	TGTGCCAGCAGTTCCCGACAATTTAGAGCTTTCTTT	CASSSRQFRAFF
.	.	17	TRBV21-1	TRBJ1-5	TGTGCCAGCAGCAAAGGCATCGAGGACAGGGGTTGGCAGCCCCAGCATTTT	CASSKGIEDRGWQPQHF
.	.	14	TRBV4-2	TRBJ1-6	TGTGCCAGCAGCCATACCGGGGAGGGATCACCCCTCCACTTT	CASSHTGEGSPLHF
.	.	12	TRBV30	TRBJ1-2	TGTGCCTGGAGTGCCGGGGTCGGTGGCTACACCTTC	CAWSAGVGGYTF
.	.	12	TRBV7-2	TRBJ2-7	TGTGCCAGCAGCCTTGACAGGAACGAGCAGTACTTC	CASSLDRNEQYF
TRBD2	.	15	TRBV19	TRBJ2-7	TGTGCCAGACCCAGCCCCGGCAGGGAGGGTTACGAGCAGTACTTC	CARPSPGREGYEQYF
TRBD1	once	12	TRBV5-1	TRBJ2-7	TGCGCCAGCAGGGCGACAGGGAACGAGCAGTACTTC	CASRATGNEQYF
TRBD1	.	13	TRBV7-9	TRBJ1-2	TGTGCCAGCAGCCCAGGGACAGGGTATGGCTACACCTTC	CASSPGTGYGYTF
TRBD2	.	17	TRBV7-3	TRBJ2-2	TGTGCCAGCAGCTTAACGCCCCAGCGGGGGGGCCTCGGGGAGCTGTTTTTT	CASSLTPQRGGLGELFF
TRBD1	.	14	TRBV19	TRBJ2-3	TGTGCCAGTAGGCTCCGACAGGGCCCGGATACGCAGTATTTT	CASRLRQGPDTQYF
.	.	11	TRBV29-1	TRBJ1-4	TGCAGCGGGACAGAGAATGAAAAACTGTTTTTT	CSGTENEKLFF
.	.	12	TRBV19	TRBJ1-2	TGTGCCAGTAATCTCCGGGGAAACGGCTACACCTTC	CASNLRGNGYTF
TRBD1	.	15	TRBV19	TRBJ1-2	TGTGCCAGTAGTGTGCCGAACACAGGGGGGTATGGCTACACCTTC	CASSVPNTGGYGYTF
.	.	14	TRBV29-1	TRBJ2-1	TGCAGCGTTCGGCAGGGGAGCCCCTACAATGAGCAGTTCTTC	CSVRQGSPYNEQFF
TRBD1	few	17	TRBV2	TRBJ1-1	TGTGCCAGCAGTGAAGGGGTTTTTGGGACAGTGAACACTGAAGCTTTCTTT	CASSEGVFGTVNTEAFF
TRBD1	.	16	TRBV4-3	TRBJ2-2	TGCGCCAGCAGCCTAGACACAGGGGATGACACCGGGGAGCTGTTTTTT	CASSLDTGDDTGELFF
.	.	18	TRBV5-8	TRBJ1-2	TGTGCCAGCAGCTTGGATATCTTGAGGTACAGGGCAAACTATGGCTACACCTTC	CASSLDILRYRANYGYTF
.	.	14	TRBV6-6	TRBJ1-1	TGTGCCAGCAGTCGAGGGATAGTTGGGACTGAAGCTTTCTTT	CASSRGIVGTEAFF
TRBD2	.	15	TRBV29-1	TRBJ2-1	TGCAGCGCCCTCTCTAGCGGGAGTTCGTACAATGAGCAGTTCTTC	CSALSSGSSYNEQFF
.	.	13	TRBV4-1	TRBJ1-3	TGCGCCAGCAGCCGCGGGAGGGGAAACACCATATATTTT	CASSRGRGNTIYF
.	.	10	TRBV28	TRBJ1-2	TGTGCCAGCCGAGGCCCCCGCTACACCTTC	CASRGPRYTF
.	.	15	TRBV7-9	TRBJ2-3	TGTGCCAGCAGCGTTGGGGCGGGGGCACGAGATACGCAGTATTTT	CASSVGAGARDTQYF
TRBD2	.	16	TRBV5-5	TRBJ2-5	TGTGCCAGCAGCTTGGCTAGCGGGAGCTTGAGAGAGACCCAGTACTTC	CASSLASGSLRETQYF
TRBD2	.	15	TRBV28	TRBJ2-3	TGTGCCAGCAGTATCCCGGGGGGGGGTTCAGATACGCAGTATTTT	CASSIPGGGSDTQYF
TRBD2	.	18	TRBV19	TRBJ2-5	TGTGCCAGTAGTATCCAAGGGACTAGCGCCCTGTACCAAGAGACCCAGTACTTC	CASSIQGTSALYQETQYF
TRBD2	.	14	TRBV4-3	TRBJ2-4	TGCGCCAGCAGCCCCCGACTAGCGGGGGGGTCACAGTACTTC	CASSPRLAGGSQYF
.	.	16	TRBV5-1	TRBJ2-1	TGCGCCAGCAGCTTGGCGGTTAGCAGTTCCTACAATGAGCAGTTCTTC	CASSLAVSSSYNEQFF
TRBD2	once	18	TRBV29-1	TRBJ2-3	TGCAGCTTAACCCCGACTAGCGGGGGCCCTCAGGGGACAGATACGCAGTATTTT	CSLTPTSGGPQGTDTQYF
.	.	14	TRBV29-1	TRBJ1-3	TGCAGCGTAACCGTGGGGAGCTCTGGAAACACCATATATTTT	CSVTVGSSGNTIYF
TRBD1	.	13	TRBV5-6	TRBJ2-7	TGTGCCAGCAGCCGGGACAGATACTACGAGCAGTACTTC	CASSRDRYYEQYF
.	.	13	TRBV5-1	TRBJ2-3	TGCGCCAGCAGGCTCAACCAGGCAGATACGCAGTATTTT	CASRLNQADTQYF
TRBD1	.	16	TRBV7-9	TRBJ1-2	TGTGCCAGCAGCTTTTCGGACAGGGGCCTTCGCTATGGCTACACCTTC	CASSFSDRGLRYGYTF
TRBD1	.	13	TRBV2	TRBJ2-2	TGTGCCAGCAGGGACAGGGAAGTCGGGGAGCTGTTTTTT	CASRDREVGELFF